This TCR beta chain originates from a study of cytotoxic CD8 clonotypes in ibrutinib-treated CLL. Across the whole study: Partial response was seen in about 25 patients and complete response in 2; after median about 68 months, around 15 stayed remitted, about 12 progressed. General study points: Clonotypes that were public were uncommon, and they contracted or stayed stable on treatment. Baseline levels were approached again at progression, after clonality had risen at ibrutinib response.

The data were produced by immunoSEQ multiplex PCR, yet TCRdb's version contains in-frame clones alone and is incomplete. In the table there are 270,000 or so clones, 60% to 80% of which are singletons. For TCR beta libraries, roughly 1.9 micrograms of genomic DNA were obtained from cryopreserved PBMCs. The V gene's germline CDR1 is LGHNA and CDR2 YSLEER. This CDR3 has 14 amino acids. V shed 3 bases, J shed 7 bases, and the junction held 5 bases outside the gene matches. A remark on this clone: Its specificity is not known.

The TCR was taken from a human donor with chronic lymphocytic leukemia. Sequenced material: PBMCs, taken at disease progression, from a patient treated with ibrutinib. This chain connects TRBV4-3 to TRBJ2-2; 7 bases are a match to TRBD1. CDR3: CASSQDTGDGELFF. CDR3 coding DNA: TGCGCCAGCAGCCAGGACACAGGGGACGGGGAGCTGTTTTTT.